Sequencing of this TCR beta chain was carried out in a study of blood T cell repertoires in COVID-19. Study information: Specimens from acute and convalescent COVID-19 originated in the United States, Italy and Spain.

The assay was immunoSEQ multiplex PCR, and TCRdb's table has in-frame clones only and misses some. The table has 200,000 to 250,000 clones, 86% seen once. Germline values: CDR1 SGHNT, CDR2 YYREEE (reference sequence). Trimming removed 6 bases from V and 3 bases from J, with 18 bases in between. The CDR3 length is 15 residues. Input material: peripheral blood. The rearrangement uses TRBV5-4 and TRBJ1-1; TRBD1 is a possible D gene (5 bases). The source of this sequence is a man in his forties or fifties with COVID-19, enrolled during active disease. The CDR3 here is CASTFAGGSYTEAFF. The DNA for the CDR3 is TGTGCCAGCACCTTTGCGGGGGGATCCTACACTGAAGCTTTCTTT.